This entry is about one T cell receptor beta chain. With random hexamers, reverse transcription was performed on about 0.5 to 1 ug of RNA. A multiplex approach, immunoSEQ multiplex PCR, amplified TCR beta CDR3 across 54 Vbeta and 13 Jbeta. TCRdb recomputed calls from the immunoSEQ multiplex PCR reads with MiXCR, one row per CDR3 protein. The data show roughly 190,000 distinct CDR3 sequences, around 96% seen once. This sample is drawn from a study of CD8 T cells in Susac syndrome. This CDR3 region has 16 residues. The germline gives CDR1 LNHNV, CDR2 YYDKDF (reference sequence). V gave up 5 bases and J gave up 7 bases, with 21 bases separating them. The authors carried out high-throughput sequencing of TCR beta. They applied it to CD8+ and CD4+ T cells obtained from blood. Both CD4+ and CD8+ T cells were negatively isolated, and TEMRA cells underwent FACS enrichment.

V gene TRBV15 combines with J gene TRBJ1-5; D is possibly TRBD1 (5 bases). Sample: CD4+ T cells from PBMCs. This TCR derives from a human donor in good health. The CDR3 sequence: CATSESLPRAGQPQHF. CDR3 sequence (DNA): TGTGCCACCAGCGAAAGTCTACCCAGGGCTGGACAGCCCCAGCATTTT.